This TCR beta chain was sequenced during a study of tumor-infiltrating lymphocytes in primary liver carcinoma. Study summary: The patients, men and women alike, were aged 30 to 69 years.

From 500 ng total RNA, TCR beta cDNA was generated with a primer in the constant region. Nested multiplex PCR, run for three rounds with slightly modified ARM-PCR, yielded TCR beta libraries. TRBV1-TRBV30 forward primers paired with a C-beta reverse primer drove the first two PCR rounds, roughly 9 cycles each. MiXCR was run by TCRdb on the multiplex PCR reads, yielding one entry per CDR3 protein. The table has 200,000 or so distinct CDR3 sequences, less than 75% seen once. For this clonotype: The antigen is undetermined. One junction end disagrees with the germline gene, perhaps due to a read error.

The CDR3 runs 13 residues. Germline CDR1 is SGHNT and CDR2 is YENEEA. Findings of the study overall: Bulk unsorted sampling precluded comparing CD4+ and CD8+ repertoires. Tumor-adjacent and tumor-blood pairs showed less overlap than tumor region pairs.

Unsorted whole blood supplied the RNA, and germline DNA was extracted too. The material sequenced was peripheral blood. This TCR was recovered from a woman aged 60-75 years with primary liver carcinoma and hepatitis B virus infection. This chain links TRBV11-3 with TRBJ2-5; the D call may be TRBD1 or TRBD2 (5 bases each). CDR3 nucleotides: TGTGACAGCAGCGAGGGGACGGCAGAGACCCAGTACTTC. This gives the protein CDSSEGTAETQYF. The variable domain in full, with the rest retrieved from reference TRBV11-3 and TRBJ2-5, is EAGVVQSPRYKIIEKKQPVAFWCNPISGHNTLYWYLQNLGQGPELLIRYENEEAVDDSQLPKDRFSAERLKGVDSTLKIQPAELGDSAVYLCDSSEGTAETQYFGPGTRLLVL.